These 21 T cell receptor beta chains were all obtained from the same sample, sequenced in a study of blood T cell repertoires in COVID-19. The protocol was immunoSEQ multiplex PCR, while the TCRdb copy is restricted to in-frame clones and leaves out a portion. The data contain 95,000 to 150,000 clones, approximately 83% of them singletons. The sequenced material came from peripheral blood. The origin of the receptors is a woman aged 80 or older with acute or convalescent COVID-19.

This rearrangement joins TRBV24-1 to TRBJ1-1; D perhaps matches TRBD1 (5 bases). Germline V gene data show CDR1 as KGHDR and CDR2 as SFDVKD. Trimming shortened V by 3 bases and J by 3 bases, and 16 bases separated the two germline ends. The CDR3 contains 16 residues. The CDR3 sequence: CATSDASAGSDTEAFF. As DNA, the CDR3 is TGTGCCACCAGTGATGCGTCGGCAGGGTCTGACACTGAAGCTTTCTTT.

This chain links TRBV28 with TRBJ1-5; D remains unclear. Germline CDR1 and CDR2: MDHEN and SYDVKM. V was shortened by 6 bases and J by 4 bases, with 10 bases between the two germline ends. The CDR3 sequence is 13 residues long. This CDR3 is CASRPTANQPQHF. The DNA for the CDR3 is TGTGCCAGCAGGCCGACTGCAAATCAGCCCCAGCATTTT. The variable domain in full, completed from reference TRBV28 and TRBJ1-5, reads DVKVTQSSRYLVKRTGEKVFLECVQDMDHENMFWYRQDPGLGLRLIYFSYDVKMKEKGDIPEGYSVSREKKERFSLILESASTNQTSMYLCASRPTANQPQHFGDGTRLSIL.

This clone was recorded a few times. The rearrangement links TRBV5-1 to TRBJ1-2; the match to TRBD1 covers 9 bases. V lost 2 bases, J lost 4 bases, and 6 bases stayed unmatched. Germline values: CDR1 SGHRS, CDR2 YFSETQ. The length of the CDR3 is 15 residues. CDR3 nucleotide sequence: TGCGCCAGCAGCTTACCGGGACAGGGAATCTATGGCTACACCTTC. Translating it yields CASSLPGQGIYGYTF.

This clone has more than one count but fewer than ten. The chain employs TRBV11-2 and TRBJ2-1; 9 nucleotides match TRBD2. V trimming: 4 bases; J trimming: 4 bases; junction bases outside the gene matches: 2. From germline, CDR1 is SGHAT and CDR2 FQNNGV. This CDR3 has 14 amino acids. Written as DNA, the CDR3 is TGTGCCAGCAGCTCTCTAGCGGGGTACAATGAGCAGTTCTTC. Translating it yields CASSSLAGYNEQFF.

The sample holds one count of this clone. CDR3 protein: CASSPQGGQPQHF. CDR3 nucleotides: TGTGCCAGCAGCCCCCAGGGAGGTCAGCCCCAGCATTTT. V gene TRBV7-9 combines with J gene TRBJ1-5; D might be TRBD1 (5 bases). Per germline, CDR1 SEHNR and CDR2 FQNEAQ (reference sequence). This CDR3 is built from 13 residues. V lost 5 bases and J 6 bases, leaving 11 bases between the germline ends.

Note on this clone: The junction does not match germline at one end; this may be a read error. This chain uses TRBV5-6 with TRBJ1-4; D gene ambiguous. This CDR3 contains 15 residues. Looked up from germline, CDR1 is SGHDT and CDR2 is YYEEEE. CDR3 nucleotide sequence: TGTGCCAGCAAGAGGGCTGGGGTAGCTAATGAAAGACTGTTTTTT. Amino acid sequence: CASKRAGVANERLFF.

This clone occurred many times. The chain uses TRBV5-1 and TRBJ2-2; 8 bases are a match to TRBD1. The CDR3 loop spans 16 amino acids. Germline V gene data show CDR1 as SGHRS and CDR2 as YFSETQ. With V trimmed by 4 bases and J by 7 bases, 12 bases remained unmatched. Written as DNA, the CDR3 is TGCGCCAGCAGCCTCCGGACAGGGACGGGCGACGGGGAGCTGTTTTTT. Protein sequence: CASSLRTGTGDGELFF.

The chain recombines TRBV19 with TRBJ1-5; D remains unclear. This CDR3 has 12 amino acids. Germline CDR1 LNHDA, CDR2 SQIVND (reference sequence). Trimming pared 5 bases from V and 5 bases from J, leaving 7 bases between. CDR3 residues: CASSLLYQPQHF. The CDR3 DNA follows: TGTGCCAGTAGTCTACTTTATCAGCCCCAGCATTTT.

The gene calls are TRBV7-6 and TRBJ1-3; TRBD1 is a possible D gene (5 bases). Germline CDR1 is SGHVS and CDR2 is FNYEAQ. CDR3 length: 16 amino acids. Trimming left V 3 bases short and J 0 bases short, with 12 bases between. The DNA of the CDR3 is TGTGCCAGCAGCTTGGGGGACTCCCACTCTGGAAACACCATATATTTT. It encodes CASSLGDSHSGNTIYF.

The chain is built from TRBV27 and TRBJ1-2, with 7 bases that match TRBD1. Trimming at V came to 3 bases and at J to 6 bases, leaving 4 bases not matched to a gene. This CDR3 region has 13 residues. CDR1 MNHEY and CDR2 SMNVEV come from the germline V gene (reference sequence). CDR3 DNA: TGTGCCAGCAGTTTCCGGGGACAGAATGGCTACACCTTC. This sequence encodes CASSFRGQNGYTF.

This clone was seen repeatedly, ten times or more. The rearrangement uses TRBV5-1 and TRBJ1-2, with TRBD1 as a possible D gene (6 bases). The CDR3 is made up of 18 amino acids. The ends were cut back, 0 bases at V and 7 bases at J, with 25 bases in the middle. In germline, CDR1 is SGHRS, CDR2 YFSETQ. CDR3 bases: TGCGCCAGCAGCTTGGAAAGGGGACCACGAGGGGGTCAAGGTGGCTACACCTTC. Amino acid sequence: CASSLERGPRGGQGGYTF.

In nucleotides, the CDR3 is TGTGCCAGCAGCTCAGGACAGGGGGATAATTCACCCCTCCACTTT. Its translation is CASSSGQGDNSPLHF. The J gene is TRBJ1-6, the V gene TRBV11-3, with 10 bases identical to TRBD1. V shed 4 bases, J shed 5 bases, and the junction held 2 bases outside the gene matches. The germline V gene has CDR1 SGHNT and CDR2 YENEEA. The CDR3 is 15 residues long.

This chain uses TRBV27 with TRBJ1-4; 8 bases map to TRBD1. This CDR3 has 15 residues. From germline, CDR1 is MNHEY and CDR2 SMNVEV (reference sequence). V was clipped by 0 bases and J by 5 bases; unmatched bases: 2. The CDR3 coding sequence is TGTGCCAGCAGTTTATCGTGGACAGGGAATGAAAAACTGTTTTTT. Amino acid sequence: CASSLSWTGNEKLFF.

The chain links TRBV18 to TRBJ1-2; 7 bases line up with TRBD1. Germline V gene lookup returns CDR1 KGHSH and CDR2 LQKENI. The CDR3 has 13 residues. The V and J ends lost 5 bases and 6 bases, in that order; junction bases with no gene match: 6. This CDR3 is CASSRDRVHGYTF. CDR3 nucleotides: TGTGCCAGCTCAAGGGACAGAGTCCATGGCTACACCTTC.

This clone was seen more than once but under ten times. Sequence at one end of the junction differs from germline and may be a read error. The gene calls are TRBV2 and TRBJ1-2; maybe TRBD1 (6 bases). The CDR3 is 13 residues long. CDR1 and CDR2 from the germline V gene are SNHLY and FYNNEI. CDR3 loop: CASNIRGNDGYTF. CDR3 in DNA: TGTGCCAGCAATATCAGGGGTAACGATGGCTACACCTTC. Full variable domain (missing parts from reference TRBV2 and TRBJ1-2): EPEVTQTPSHQVTQMGQEVILRCVPISNHLYFYWYRQILGQKVEFLVSFYNNEISEKSEIFDDQFSVERPDGSNFTLKIRSTKLEDSAMYFCASNIRGNDGYTFGSGTRLTVV.

The chain recombines TRBV2 with TRBJ1-3; D is uncertain. The V and J ends lost 3 bases and 6 bases respectively, with 9 bases between them. The germline V gene has CDR1 SNHLY and CDR2 FYNNEI. This CDR3 is built from 13 residues. CDR3 protein: CASSDQIQNTIYF. The CDR3 nucleotides are TGTGCCAGCAGTGACCAAATACAAAACACCATATATTTT.

This clone was observed once. The chain carries TRBV5-6 and TRBJ1-3; D not certain. There are 14 residues in the CDR3. Germline V gives CDR1 SGHDT, CDR2 YYEEEE. Trimming removed 2 bases from V and 1 base from J, with 7 bases in between. The CDR3 spells CASSFDGSGNTIYF. The CDR3 region has the DNA TGTGCCAGCAGCTTCGACGGGTCTGGAAACACCATATATTTT.

A single count supports this clone. The gene calls are TRBV4-3 and TRBJ1-4; D might be TRBD1 (5 bases). The CDR3 loop spans 15 amino acids. Germline V gene lookup returns CDR1 LGHNA and CDR2 YSLEER. The V and J ends lost 1 base and 4 bases respectively, with 10 bases between them. The CDR3 here is CASSQVGGFNEKLFF. CDR3 coding DNA: TGCGCCAGCAGCCAAGTGGGGGGTTTTAATGAAAAACTGTTTTTT.

Details on this clone: The junction departs from germline at one end; a sequencing error may be responsible. V usage is TRBV7-7 and J usage is TRBJ1-5, with 7 bases matching TRBD1. Germline CDR1 is SSHAT and CDR2 is FNYEAQ (reference sequence). The CDR3 contains 16 residues. CDR3 protein: CASSHPRTGPYQPQHF. In DNA form, the CDR3 reads TGTGCTAGCAGCCACCCAAGGACAGGACCCTATCAGCCCCAGCATTTT.

V is TRBV29-1 and J is TRBJ2-1, with 7 bases aligning to TRBD2. This CDR3 spans 15 amino acids. Trimming took 8 bases from V and 0 from J; bases not matched to a gene: 10. The germline V gene has CDR1 SQVTM and CDR2 ANQGSEA. CDR3 protein: CSTALARISYNEQFF. The CDR3 DNA sequence: TGCAGCACGGCACTAGCGCGCATCTCCTACAATGAGCAGTTCTTC.

In this sample, this clone turned up a few times. This sequence joins TRBV7-9 and TRBJ2-1; D perhaps matches TRBD1 (5 bases). Germline CDR1 and CDR2: SEHNR and FQNEAQ (reference sequence). With 5 bases removed from V and 8 bases from J, the gap between germline ends came to 25 bases. The CDR3 extends over 17 amino acids. The DNA of the CDR3 is TGTGCCAGCAGCAGAAGGGCGGACATCCTCCAGGGCGATGAGCAGTTCTTC. This gives the protein CASSRRADILQGDEQFF. Combining the CDR3 with reference TRBV7-9 and TRBJ2-1 gives the whole variable domain DTGVSQNPRHKITKRGQNVTFRCDPISEHNRLYWYRQTLGQGPEFLTYFQNEAQLEKSRLLSDRFSAERPKGSFSTLEIQRTEQGDSAMYLCASSRRADILQGDEQFFGPGTRLTVL.